A single sample is the source of the 12 T cell receptor beta chains below, sequenced in a study of blood T cell repertoires in COVID-19 (TCRdb year 2020). Libraries were built with the immunoSEQ multiplex PCR assay. Held by TCRdb, this immuneACCESS table contains in-frame sequences only and omits some clones. Under half of the omission traces to an unresolved V gene where checked; the cause of the rest is unknown. This sample has about 59,000 clones in its table, and 70% to 85% of those were observed once. The ten largest clones add up to 10% to 15% of the sample. The sequenced sample consisted of peripheral blood. These receptors were collected from a man older than 75 with acute or convalescent COVID-19.

The J gene is TRBJ2-1, the V gene TRBV5-1; D not certain. The V end lost 4 bases, the J end lost 9 bases, and 14 bases lay between the germline ends. This CDR3 contains 13 residues. CDR1 and CDR2 from the germline V gene are SGHRS and YFSETQ. The DNA of the CDR3 is TGCGCCAGCAGCGGAGACTCCCCGATTGAGCAGTTCTTC. This translates into CASSGDSPIEQFF. Full variable domain (outside the CDR3, taken from reference TRBV5-1 and TRBJ2-1): KAGVTQTPRYLIKTRGQQVTLSCSPISGHRSVSWYQQTPGQGLQFLFEYFSETQRNKGNFPGRFSGRQFSNSRSEMNVSTLELGDSALYLCASSGDSPIEQFFGPGTRLTVL.

The V gene is TRBV5-1, the J gene TRBJ1-2, with 7 bases identical to TRBD1. Germline lookup yields CDR1 SGHRS and CDR2 YFSETQ. CDR3 length: 14 amino acids. Trimming removed 2 bases from V and 7 bases from J; junction bases left unmatched: 8. CDR3 DNA: TGCGCCAGCAGCTTATTGGGCAGGGGGATTGGCTACACCTTC. This sequence encodes CASSLLGRGIGYTF.

The chain employs TRBV30 and TRBJ2-3, with D unresolved. With 1 base removed from V and 1 base from J, the gap between germline ends came to 9 bases. Germline assignment: CDR1 GTSNPN and CDR2 SVGIG (reference sequence). The CDR3 spans 14 residues. The CDR3 DNA reads as TGTGCCTGGAGTGAGGATAGCCGCACAGATACGCAGTATTTT. It is translated as CAWSEDSRTDTQYF.

This clone appeared a few times. The chain links TRBV29-1 to TRBJ2-7; TRBD2 aligns across 10 bases. Germline V gives CDR1 SQVTM, CDR2 ANQGSEA. CDR3 length: 14 residues. J lost 6 bases, V lost 5 bases, and 10 bases had no gene match. The CDR3: CSVRGGLAGVEQYF. The CDR3 DNA reads TGCAGCGTTCGAGGAGGGCTAGCGGGAGTCGAGCAGTACTTC.

V usage is TRBV6-1 and J usage is TRBJ1-2; 7 positions match TRBD1. CDR3 size: 14 residues. CDR1 is MNHNS, CDR2 SASEGT, per germline. V gave up 3 bases and J gave up 4 bases; unmatched junction bases: 5. The CDR3 here is CASSDQGVGYGYTF. The CDR3 coding sequence is TGTGCCAGCAGTGACCAGGGGGTTGGCTATGGCTACACCTTC.

This chain connects TRBV11-3 to TRBJ2-1; a weak D match, TRBD1 (5 bases). The germline V gene has CDR1 SGHNT and CDR2 YENEEA. Trimming removed 3 bases at V and 3 bases at J, with 9 bases between. This CDR3 contains 14 residues. CDR3 DNA: TGTGCCAGCAGCTTGGGGCAGGGCTACAATGAGCAGTTCTTC. Protein product: CASSLGQGYNEQFF.

The chain recombines TRBV6-5 with TRBJ2-7, with 8 nucleotides matching TRBD2. The CDR3 sequence is 14 residues long. V was clipped by 10 bases and J by 2 bases; unmatched bases: 10. The germline CDR1 and CDR2 sequences are MNHEY and SVGAGI. The CDR3 DNA follows: TGTGCCACCACCGTGTGGCGGGGGGCCTACGAGCAGTACTTC. Its translation is CATTVWRGAYEQYF.

This clone occurred a few times. The chain combines TRBV5-4 with TRBJ1-2; a weak D match, TRBD1 (6 bases). The CDR3 spans 15 residues. Germline CDR1 and CDR2: SGHNT and YYREEE (reference sequence). V gave up 0 bases and J gave up 4 bases, with 13 bases separating them. This chain's CDR3 is CASSLELGAGYGYTF. The CDR3 DNA reads TGTGCCAGCAGCTTGGAGCTGGGGGCAGGCTATGGCTACACCTTC.

This clone is large (0.1 to 1%) by share. This rearrangement joins TRBV13 to TRBJ2-3; D is uncertain. CDR3 length equals 13 residues. Germline V CDR1 and CDR2: PRHDT, FYEKMQ (reference sequence). The germline V and J ends were trimmed by 5 bases and 3 bases, with 9 bases remaining between them. CDR3 in DNA: TGTGCCAGCAGCGCATTAGAGACAGATACGCAGTATTTT. Its protein product is CASSALETDTQYF.

V usage is TRBV19 and J usage is TRBJ2-5; 7 bases line up with TRBD2. The CDR3 totals 15 residues. Germline lookup yields CDR1 LNHDA and CDR2 SQIVND (reference sequence). With V trimmed by 4 bases and J by 2 bases, 7 bases remained unmatched. CDR3 amino acids: CASSKLSAGQETQYF. In nucleotides, the CDR3 is TGTGCCAGTAGTAAATTATCAGCGGGGCAAGAGACCCAGTACTTC.

As regards this clone: Distinct nucleotide sequences in the sample also encode this CDR3. The chain employs TRBV3-1 (or the pseudogene TRBV3-2) and TRBJ1-1; the D is unclear. Germline CDR1 LGHDT, CDR2 YNNKEL (reference sequence). The CDR3 extends over 15 amino acids. Trimming shortened V by 6 bases and J by 0 bases, and 14 bases separated the two germline ends. CDR3 in amino acids: CASSLGGNMNTEAFF. CDR3 DNA sequence: TGTGCCAGCAGTCTGGGAGGGAATATGAACACTGAAGCTTTCTTT.

The chain carries TRBV6-1 and TRBJ1-1; TRBD1 agrees at 10 bases. Unmatched junction bases numbered 11, after V lost 3 bases and J lost 4 bases. The germline V gene has CDR1 MNHNS and CDR2 SASEGT. There are 17 residues in the CDR3. The CDR3 sequence: CASSEVDRGLGSTEAFF. The CDR3 nucleotides are TGTGCCAGCAGTGAGGTAGACAGGGGGCTAGGGAGCACTGAAGCTTTCTTT.